This T cell receptor beta chain was captured by sequencing in a study of graft-versus-host responses after intestinal transplantation. Study background: Every one of the recipients received anti-thymocyte globulin induction and afterwards took tacrolimus and steroids for around 3 years. General observations from the study: GvH clonotypes were identified within recipient marrow, with a subset emerging first in ileum or blood. Early after transplant, HvG declines were associated with peak levels of circulating GvH clones. Within the allografts of patients who had graft-donor T cell macrochimerism, graft-versus-host to host-versus-graft clonal ratios were high.

Clones were sequenced by immunoSEQ multiplex PCR, and TCRdb holds only the in-frame ones, with some missing. The profile covers 89,000 or so clones, with roughly 80% appearing a single time and 0.83% taken by the ten largest. CDR1 and CDR2 (germline): SGHRS, YFSETQ. This CDR3 region has 14 residues. Trimming took 4 bases from V and 5 from J, leaving 12 bases between them. Of note for this clone: Antigen: not known.

The TCR originated in a human donor who received an intestinal transplant. This sequence joins TRBV5-1 and TRBJ1-4; D perhaps matches TRBD1 (5 bases). The input for sequencing was unstimulated CD4+ T cells sorted from spleen or lymph node cells, taken before intestinal transplant. CDR3 loop: CASSPTGGNEKLFF. The CDR3 nucleotides are TGCGCCAGCAGCCCTACGGGGGGAAATGAAAAACTGTTTTTT.